This TCR beta chain was captured in a study of spatial heterogeneity in lung cancer. Background on the study: Beta-chain sequences consistently outnumbered alpha-chain sequences in detection. The average count in raw reads for each unique TCR and UMI combination exceeded eight appearances. Study-level findings and limits: The number of expanded tumor alpha and beta chains correlated with mutation number. Alpha chains reached an estimated coverage of 6.5% to 7% of tumor T cells, and beta chains about 14%.

The table lists this clonotype with many counts. Its antigen remains unidentified. V gave up 4 bases and J gave up 2 bases; unmatched junction bases: 6. The CDR3 has 17 amino acids. The germline CDR1 and CDR2 sequences are SGHRS and YFSETQ. Each CDR3 protein is one row after TCRdb ran MiXCR on the 5' RACE reads. Among 25,000 to 30,000 distinct CDR3 sequences listed, approximately 7% were seen once. Time point specified: sample taken at primary tumor resection. Whole RNA from tumor, nontumor lung or frozen PBMC was sequenced unsorted. This receptor was taken from a male donor with early-stage non-small cell lung cancer. Sequencing was performed on lung tumor tissue, taken at surgery. This chain joins TRBV5-1 and TRBJ2-5, with 15 bases that match TRBD2. The DNA of the CDR3 is TGCGCCAGCAGCGCCGGGACTAGCGGGGGGCAACAAGAGACCCAGTACTTC. This translates into CASSAGTSGGQQETQYF.